Sequencing of this TCR beta chain was carried out in a study of blood T cell repertoires in COVID-19. Overall study: Samples came from the United States, Italy and Spain, spanning acute and convalescent COVID-19. From T cells, B-cell-depleted T cells, or PBMCs came the material, which was cDNA or gDNA.

Trimming at V came to 6 bases and at J to 6 bases, leaving 10 bases not matched to a gene. The length of the CDR3 is 14 residues. Germline CDR1 reads SQVTM; CDR2 reads ANQGSEA. How the authors handled the data: Amplification from reference gene primers served as the basis for estimated nucleated cell counts. TCRdb's table, derived via immunoSEQ multiplex PCR, lists solely in-frame clones and lacks some. D and trimming come from the DNA, and the V and J calls and clone size come from that table. This table holds some 120,000 clones, around four fifths found once. The source of this sequence is a man aged 30 to 39 with acute or convalescent COVID-19. The V gene is TRBV29-1, the J gene TRBJ2-1; 8 bases are a match to TRBD2. Sequencing input: peripheral blood. CDR3 sequence (DNA): TGCAGCGTGGAAAGCGGGAGAGCCGTCAATGAGCAGTTCTTC. Translation gives CSVESGRAVNEQFF.